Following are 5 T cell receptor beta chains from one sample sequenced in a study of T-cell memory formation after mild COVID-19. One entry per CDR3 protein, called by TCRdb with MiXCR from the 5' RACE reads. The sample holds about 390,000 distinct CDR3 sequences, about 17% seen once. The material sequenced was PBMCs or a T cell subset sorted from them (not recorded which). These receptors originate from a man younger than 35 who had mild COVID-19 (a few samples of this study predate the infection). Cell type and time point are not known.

The CDR3 loop is CASSQVAQGGYQPQHF. The CDR3 DNA reads TGTGCCAGCAGCCAAGTCGCGCAGGGGGGGTATCAGCCCCAGCATTTT. The V and J genes are TRBV4-2 and TRBJ1-5; 7 bases align to TRBD1. V trimming: 1 base; J trimming: 5 bases; junction bases outside the gene matches: 8. This CDR3 spans 16 amino acids. CDR1 is LGHNA, CDR2 YNFKEQ, per germline.

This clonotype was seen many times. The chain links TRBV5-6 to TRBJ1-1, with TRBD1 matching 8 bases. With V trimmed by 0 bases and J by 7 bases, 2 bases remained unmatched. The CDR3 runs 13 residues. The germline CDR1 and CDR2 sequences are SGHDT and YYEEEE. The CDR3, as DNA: TGTGCCAGCAGCTTGGGACAGGGGATTGAAGCTTTCTTT. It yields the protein CASSLGQGIEAFF.

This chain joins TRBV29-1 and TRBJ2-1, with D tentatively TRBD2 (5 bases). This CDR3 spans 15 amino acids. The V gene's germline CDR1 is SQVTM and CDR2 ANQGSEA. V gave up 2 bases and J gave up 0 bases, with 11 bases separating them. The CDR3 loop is CSVETGSSSYNEQFF. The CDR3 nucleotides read TGCAGCGTTGAAACGGGATCTAGCTCCTACAATGAGCAGTTCTTC.

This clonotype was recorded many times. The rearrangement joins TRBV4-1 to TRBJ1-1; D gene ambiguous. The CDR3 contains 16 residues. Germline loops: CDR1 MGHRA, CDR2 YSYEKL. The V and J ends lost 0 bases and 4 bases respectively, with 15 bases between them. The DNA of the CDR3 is TGCGCCAGCAGCCAAGAGGGCCGGGGTGGGAGCACTGAAGCTTTCTTT. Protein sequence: CASSQEGRGGSTEAFF.

CDR3 DNA sequence: TGCGCCAGCAGCTTGGCCATGCTCTCTGGAAACACCATATATTTT. The encoded protein is CASSLAMLSGNTIYF. V usage is TRBV5-1 and J usage is TRBJ1-3; D remains unclear. In germline, CDR1 is SGHRS, CDR2 YFSETQ. V gave up 0 bases and J gave up 0 bases, with 7 bases separating them. The CDR3 loop spans 15 amino acids.